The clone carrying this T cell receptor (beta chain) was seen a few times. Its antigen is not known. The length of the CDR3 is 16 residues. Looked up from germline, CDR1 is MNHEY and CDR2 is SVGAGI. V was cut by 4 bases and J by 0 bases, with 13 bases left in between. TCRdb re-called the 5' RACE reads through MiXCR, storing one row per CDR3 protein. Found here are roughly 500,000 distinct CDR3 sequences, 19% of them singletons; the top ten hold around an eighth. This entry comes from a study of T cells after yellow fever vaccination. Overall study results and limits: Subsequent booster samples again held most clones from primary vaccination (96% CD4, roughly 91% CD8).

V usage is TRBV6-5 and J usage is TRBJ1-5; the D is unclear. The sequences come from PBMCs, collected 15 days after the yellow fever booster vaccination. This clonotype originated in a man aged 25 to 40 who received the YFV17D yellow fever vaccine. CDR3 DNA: TGTGCCAGCAGTTTGGGTCAGCCCTATAGCAATCAGCCCCAGCATTTT. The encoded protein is CASSLGQPYSNQPQHF.